Given below is one TCR beta chain in context. Its matching antigen is unknown. This specimen comes from a study of naive and memory T cell subsets. Points from the study as a whole: Clonotypes are single alpha or beta chains, not paired receptors. In CD4 and CD8 cells, diversity dropped from naive through EMRA.

Both TRBC1 and TRBC2 were covered by a beta constant-region primer of two equimolar oligonucleotides. A 12-nucleotide UMI and the SP2 primer were added to the cDNA 3' end by oligonucleotide ligation. Using its own MiXCR run on the UMI-ligation and nested PCR reads, TCRdb lists one record per CDR3 protein. The sample records some 83,000 distinct CDR3 sequences, roughly 14% being singletons. Germline V gene sequence: CDR1 GTSNPN, CDR2 SVGIG (reference sequence). After removal of 3 bases from V and 4 bases from J, the junction contained 12 bases not matched to a gene. There are 16 residues in the CDR3. V and J are TRBV30 and TRBJ2-5; 9 bases fit TRBD1. The sample was central memory CD4+ T cells from blood. The TCR sequence derives from a human donor in good health. The CDR3 is CAWRGTGKMWGETQYF. DNA for the CDR3: TGTGCCTGGAGGGGGACAGGGAAAATGTGGGGAGAGACCCAGTACTTC.